The 13 T cell receptor beta chains below were found in one sample sequenced in a study of shared clonotypes between healthy human individuals. Data came from immunoSEQ multiplex PCR; TCRdb stores just in-frame clones and leaves some out. The table lists more than 2 million clones, just over 90% of them singletons, with about 1.7% in the top ten. The naive CD8 population came from CD45RO-negative cells selected for CCR7, without terminally differentiated effector memory CD45RA+ cells. The sample consisted of naive CD8+ T cells from PBMCs. Source of these receptors: a man younger than 30 in good health. Some clones in this sample may be carry-over from other donors' samples.

This sequence joins TRBV27 and TRBJ2-1; 10 bases align to TRBD2. The V gene's germline CDR1 is MNHEY and CDR2 SMNVEV (reference sequence). The length of the CDR3 is 13 residues. J was trimmed by 7 bases and V by 8 bases; bases with no gene match: 5. The CDR3 is CASRETSGNEQFF. The CDR3 coding sequence is TGTGCCAGCCGAGAGACTAGCGGGAATGAGCAGTTCTTC.

This clone was seen once. Other nucleotide sequences in the sample specify the same CDR3. The J gene is TRBJ2-5, the V gene TRBV18, with 8 nucleotides matching TRBD1. The junction had 1 base not matched to a gene; V was cut back by 3 bases and J by 4 bases. CDR3 length: 13 amino acids. Germline V gene lookup returns CDR1 KGHSH and CDR2 LQKENI. CDR3 nucleotide sequence: TGTGCCAGCTCACCCGACAGGGGAGAGACCCAGTACTTC. Its protein product is CASSPDRGETQYF. Using reference TRBV18 and TRBJ2-5 for the parts outside the CDR3, the full variable domain is NAGVMQNPRHLVRRRGQEARLRCSPMKGHSHVYWYRQLPEEGLKFMVYLQKENIIDESGMPKERFSAEFPKEGPSILRIQQVVRGDSAAYFCASSPDRGETQYFGPGTRLLVL.

The CDR3 protein is CASSTGTGGFDEQYF. CDR3 nucleotides: TGTGCCAGCAGTACCGGGACAGGGGGCTTCGACGAGCAGTACTTC. V is TRBV6-6 and J is TRBJ2-7, with TRBD1 matching 12 bases. With 5 bases clipped from V and 5 bases from J, the junction kept 7 bases outside the gene matches. This CDR3 is 15 amino acids long. The germline CDR1 and CDR2 sequences are MNHNY and SVGAGI (reference sequence).

CDR3 region: CASRSGEGDTQYF. The CDR3 coding sequence is TGTGCCAGCCGTAGCGGCGAGGGAGATACGCAGTATTTT. The chain combines TRBV9 with TRBJ2-3; perhaps TRBD2 as D (6 bases). The CDR3 runs 13 residues. The ends were cut back, 7 bases at V and 5 bases at J, with 14 bases in the middle. CDR1 and CDR2 from the germline V gene are SGDLS and YYNGEE.

The rearrangement links TRBV28 to TRBJ2-7; TRBD2 might be the D (7 bases). The V end lost 3 bases, the J end lost 5 bases, and 20 bases lay between the germline ends. The V gene's germline CDR1 is MDHEN and CDR2 SYDVKM. The CDR3 extends over 16 amino acids. In DNA form, the CDR3 reads TGTGCCAGCAGTTTCTCTGTTGGATCGGGGGGCGACGAGCAGTACTTC. Protein: CASSFSVGSGGDEQYF.

The chain is built from TRBV29-1 and TRBJ1-2; no reliable D call. V lost 7 bases, J lost 2 bases, and 11 bases lay in between. The CDR3 consists of 12 residues. Germline assignment: CDR1 SQVTM and CDR2 ANQGSEA. CDR3 region: CSALSVNYGYTF. CDR3 coding DNA: TGCAGCGCGTTGAGCGTAAACTATGGCTACACCTTC.

This clone occurred once. V is TRBV10-3 and J is TRBJ2-1, with 11 bases that match TRBD2. CDR3 length: 15 amino acids. Germline CDR1 reads ENHRY; CDR2 reads SYGVKD. After removal of 5 bases from V and 6 bases from J, the junction contained 6 bases not matched to a gene. This CDR3 reads CAISTGTSGINEQFF. The DNA of the CDR3 is TGTGCCATCAGTACCGGGACTAGCGGCATCAATGAGCAGTTCTTC.

This clone was recorded only once. The rearrangement joins TRBV11-2 to TRBJ2-4; perhaps TRBD1 as D (6 bases). The V gene lost 5 bases and the J gene lost 9 bases, with 17 bases spanning the gap. Germline lookup yields CDR1 SGHAT and CDR2 FQNNGV. The CDR3 length is 14 residues. CDR3 bases: TGTGCCAGCAGCCCTAGAACAGGGTATGGCATTCAGTACTTC. It translates to CASSPRTGYGIQYF.

A single count supports this clone. J is TRBJ1-1 and V is TRBV6-1; unclear D gene. Germline-derived CDR1 and CDR2 are MNHNS and SASEGT. The CDR3 is made up of 14 amino acids. Trimming took 7 bases from V and 1 from J, leaving 13 bases between them. CDR3 loop: CASKEGLGNTEAFF. As DNA, the CDR3 is TGTGCCAGCAAGGAAGGGCTTGGGAACACTGAAGCTTTCTTT.

This chain uses TRBV4-1 with TRBJ1-5; D unresolved. The CDR3 extends over 16 amino acids. CDR1 MGHRA and CDR2 YSYEKL come from the germline V gene. V dropped 1 base and J dropped 0 bases, with 10 bases sitting between them. In nucleotides, the CDR3 is TGCGCCAGCAGCCAAGGTGAGGATTATAGCAATCAGCCCCAGCATTTT. Translated, it gives CASSQGEDYSNQPQHF.

The chain has TRBV9 and TRBJ2-7; D tentatively reads TRBD1 or TRBD2 (5 bases each). CDR3 length: 14 residues. Per the germline V gene, CDR1 is SGDLS and CDR2 is YYNGEE. The germline V and J ends were trimmed by 3 bases and 3 bases, with 13 bases remaining between them. CDR3 in amino acids: CASSAGAGLYEQYF. In DNA form, the CDR3 reads TGTGCCAGCAGCGCCGGGGCAGGCCTCTACGAGCAGTACTTC.

This clone occurred a few times. The chain links TRBV5-6 to TRBJ1-1, with a possible D match to TRBD1 (6 bases). Germline loops: CDR1 SGHDT, CDR2 YYEEEE. The germline V and J ends were trimmed by 5 bases and 8 bases, with 16 bases remaining between them. The CDR3 contains 13 residues. CDR3 nucleotide sequence: TGTGCCAGCAGGTATTTGGAGGGGACAGAAGCTTTCTTT. Residues: CASRYLEGTEAFF.

V usage is TRBV30 and J usage is TRBJ1-1; D remains unclear. This CDR3 spans 14 amino acids. Germline CDR1 reads GTSNPN; CDR2 reads SVGIG (reference sequence). Trimming pared 0 bases from V and 0 bases from J, leaving 8 bases between. CDR3 DNA sequence: TGTGCCTGGAGTGTAGGACGTATGAACACTGAAGCTTTCTTT. This gives the protein CAWSVGRMNTEAFF.